The 16 T cell receptor beta chains below all came from one sample that was sequenced in a study of OX40 agonist ivuxolimab in advanced cancers. This table comes from immunoSEQ multiplex PCR, and its TCRdb copy is limited to in-frame clones, with some not included. Of about 100,000 clones listed, approximately 94% are singletons. Sequenced material: CD4+ or CD8+ T cells sorted from blood, taken in a trial of the OX40 agonist ivuxolimab. These receptors were obtained from an adult with an advanced solid tumor such as melanoma, head and neck, liver or kidney cancer.

The chain links TRBV15 to TRBJ2-1, with D uncertain. With 4 bases removed from V and 7 bases from J, the gap between germline ends came to 8 bases. Germline V CDR1 and CDR2: LNHNV, YYDKDF (reference sequence). The CDR3 loop spans 12 amino acids. The CDR3: CATSNYGNEQFF. The DNA of the CDR3 is TGTGCCACCAGCAATTACGGGAATGAGCAGTTCTTC.

This rearrangement joins TRBV29-1 to TRBJ2-7, with unresolved D. The V gene's germline CDR1 is SQVTM and CDR2 ANQGSEA. The ends were cut back, 1 base at V and 0 bases at J, with 10 bases in the middle. CDR3 length: 14 residues. The DNA of the CDR3 is TGCAGCGTTGAAGGGAAGCTAGGCTCCTACGAGCAGTACTTC. Translated, it gives CSVEGKLGSYEQYF.

The chain couples TRBV4-3 to TRBJ2-3; D not resolved. This CDR3 is built from 13 residues. V was pared by 0 bases and J by 13 bases, with 14 bases between. Germline V gene sequence: CDR1 LGHNA, CDR2 YSLEER. This chain's CDR3 is CASSQDGNQMEYF. The CDR3 region has the DNA TGCGCCAGCAGCCAAGATGGCAACCAAATGGAGTATTTT.

This chain links TRBV7-9 with TRBJ1-6; D is perhaps TRBD1 (5 bases). Trimming took 4 bases from V and 10 from J, leaving 20 bases between them. From germline, CDR1 is SEHNR and CDR2 FQNEAQ (reference sequence). This CDR3 has 16 residues. The CDR3 loop reads CASSSTGEGIRSPLHF. CDR3 coding DNA: TGTGCCAGCAGCTCCACCGGGGAGGGGATACGATCACCCCTCCACTTT.

The genes are TRBV4-1 and TRBJ2-7; D gene ambiguous. Germline V gene sequence: CDR1 MGHRA, CDR2 YSYEKL. This CDR3 is 14 amino acids long. V lost 3 bases to trimming and J lost 0 bases, with 9 bases between them. The CDR3 region has the DNA TGCGCCAGCAGCCAGTCCGCCAGCTCCTACGAGCAGTACTTC. Its translation: CASSQSASSYEQYF.

The CDR3 loop is CASSLSDGQFFSVQETQYF. The CDR3 DNA is TGTGCCAGCAGTTTAAGCGATGGACAGTTTTTCTCGGTCCAGGAGACCCAGTACTTC. The chain links TRBV28 to TRBJ2-5, with a possible D match to TRBD1 (6 bases). Between the trimmed V and J ends, which lost 2 bases and 5 bases, there was a span of 27 bases. The CDR3 is 19 amino acids. CDR1 and CDR2 (germline): MDHEN, SYDVKM.

The V gene is TRBV6-8, the J gene TRBJ1-4; TRBD1 matches 8 bases. This CDR3 contains 12 residues. Trimming at V came to 5 bases and at J to 11 bases, leaving 4 bases not matched to a gene. In germline, CDR1 is MNHGY, CDR2 SAAAGT. The CDR3 here is CASSHRGGKLFF. The CDR3 coding sequence is TGTGCCAGCAGTCACAGGGGGGGGAAACTGTTTTTT.

The V and J genes are TRBV19 and TRBJ2-7; 8 nucleotides line up with TRBD1. Germline V gene data show CDR1 as LNHDA and CDR2 as SQIVND (reference sequence). The CDR3 runs 14 residues. V was clipped by 6 bases and J by 1 base; unmatched bases: 5. CDR3 DNA sequence: TGTGCCAGTAGCGACGGACAGGGATCCTACGAGCAGTACTTC. Protein product: CASSDGQGSYEQYF.

V is TRBV28 and J is TRBJ2-7; D is possibly TRBD1 (5 bases). CDR3 length equals 12 residues. With 5 bases removed from V and 6 bases from J, the gap between germline ends came to 11 bases. Per germline, CDR1 MDHEN and CDR2 SYDVKM. As DNA, the CDR3 is TGTGCCAGCAGTCTACTAAGGGGCGAGCAGTACTTC. Translation: CASSLLRGEQYF.

The chain uses TRBV7-6 and TRBJ1-1, with 10 bases aligning to TRBD1. Unmatched junction bases numbered 8, after V lost 5 bases and J lost 5 bases. The CDR3 is 15 amino acids. CDR1 is SGHVS, CDR2 FNYEAQ, per germline. CDR3 sequence: CASSSRQGARTEAFF. CDR3 DNA sequence: TGTGCCAGCAGCAGCCGACAGGGGGCAAGGACTGAAGCTTTCTTT.

This clone was seen just once. V and J are TRBV7-6 and TRBJ2-7, with 9 positions matching TRBD1. After removal of 1 base from V and 4 bases from J, the junction contained 14 bases not matched to a gene. The germline CDR1 and CDR2 sequences are SGHVS and FNYEAQ. The CDR3 loop spans 18 amino acids. The CDR3 nucleotides read TGTGCCAGCAGCTTAGGGGCGGACGGCGGGACAGGGACTTACGAGCAGTACTTC. This encodes CASSLGADGGTGTYEQYF.

The DNA for the CDR3 is TGTGCCAGCAGCTTGGAGCTGACTGAAGAGACCCAGTACTTC. Protein product: CASSLELTEETQYF. J is TRBJ2-5 and V is TRBV7-7; unclear D gene. Trimming cost V 3 bases and J 3 bases, with 11 bases left between them. Germline V lookup: CDR1 SSHAT, CDR2 FNYEAQ (reference sequence). The CDR3 loop spans 14 amino acids. Using reference TRBV7-7 and TRBJ2-5 for the parts outside the CDR3, the full variable domain is GAGVSQSPRYKVTKRGQDVTLRCDPISSHATLYWYQQALGQGPEFLTYFNYEAQPDKSGLPSDRFSAERPEGSISTLTIQRTEQRDSAMYRCASSLELTEETQYFGPGTRLLVL.

The V and J genes are TRBV5-1 and TRBJ2-1; perhaps TRBD1 as D (7 bases). The CDR3 has 16 residues. Trimming left V 4 bases short and J 8 bases short, with 22 bases between. Germline-derived CDR1 and CDR2 are SGHRS and YFSETQ. The CDR3 loop reads CASSPIEIGGGDEQFF. Written as DNA, the CDR3 is TGCGCCAGCAGCCCGATCGAAATAGGAGGGGGCGATGAGCAGTTCTTC.

The chain has TRBV8-2 and TRBJ2-6; the table calls TRBD1, which could not be checked here. TRBV8-2 is a pseudogene locus. The CDR3 is 16 residues long. Written as DNA, the CDR3 is TGTGGCACGCGAGACATAACACAAAGTCGGGCCAACGTCCTGACTTTC. Translating it yields CGTRDITQSRANVLTF.

The J gene is TRBJ2-7, the V gene TRBV6-5, with a possible D match to TRBD2 (6 bases). The germline V gene has CDR1 MNHEY and CDR2 SVGAGI. The CDR3 is 16 residues long. Trimming pared 0 bases from V and 4 bases from J, leaving 16 bases between. CDR3 sequence: CASSYSKTAGLYEQYF. The CDR3 DNA is TGTGCCAGCAGTTACTCCAAAACGGCGGGATTGTACGAGCAGTACTTC.

The rearrangement joins TRBV6-5 to TRBJ2-7; 7 bases match TRBD1. Germline values: CDR1 MNHEY, CDR2 SVGAGI. V lost 7 bases, J lost 7 bases, and 7 bases stayed unmatched. The CDR3 extends over 12 amino acids. The chain's CDR3 is CASTPGQPEQYF. The CDR3 DNA follows: TGTGCCAGCACCCCGGGACAGCCGGAGCAGTACTTC.